These T cell receptor beta chains were read from a single sample in a study of shared clonotypes between healthy human individuals. Using immunoSEQ multiplex PCR, the repertoire was profiled, and TCRdb retains in-frame clones only, with some absent. The sample holds over a million clones, 95% to 99% seen once. Material: naive CD4+ T cells sorted from blood. These receptors all come from a man under 40 in good health. Both conserved end residues are part of each CDR3. D genes are given only for firm matches. Where a row states a size, it is once, few, many or the class of an expanded clone; other rows omit it.

TRBV5-1	NA	TRBJ2-3	NA	CASSLDVGSNTQYF	TGCGCCAGCAGCTTGGACGTTGGAAGTAATACGCAGTATTTT
TRBV18	NA	TRBJ2-3	NA	CASSWGGTSTDTQYF	TGTGCCAGCTCATGGGGCGGGACTAGCACAGATACGCAGTATTTT
TRBV15	once	TRBJ2-5	NA	CATSRTAQETQYF	TGTGCCACCAGCAGAACGGCCCAAGAGACCCAGTACTTC
TRBV9	once	TRBJ1-1	TRBD1	CASSPRQGETEAFF	TGTGCCAGCAGCCCCCGACAGGGGGAGACTGAAGCTTTCTTT
TRBV6-5	NA	TRBJ2-5	NA	CASSYGPRYQETQYF	TGTGCCAGCAGTTACGGTCCAAGGTACCAAGAGACCCAGTACTTC
TRBV5-5	NA	TRBJ2-2	TRBD2	CASSLIPGLADAGELFF	TGTGCCAGCAGCTTAATTCCCGGACTAGCGGATGCCGGGGAGCTGTTTTTT
TRBV30	NA	TRBJ1-1	NA	CAWSAKRQLNEAFF	TGTGCCTGGAGTGCTAAAAGACAACTTAATGAAGCTTTCTTT
TRBV9	NA	TRBJ2-5	NA	CASSTTQQETQYF	TGTGCCAGCAGTACGACACAACAAGAGACCCAGTACTTC
TRBV11-2	few	TRBJ1-2	NA	CASSRDGLYGYTF	TGTGCCAGCAGCAGGGACGGATTGTATGGCTACACCTTC
TRBV5-6	NA	TRBJ1-5	NA	CASSEGGDRQPQHF	TGTGCCAGCAGCGAGGGCGGGGATCGGCAGCCCCAGCATTTT
TRBV7-2	NA	TRBJ2-7	TRBD2	CASSLGRAGAVYEQYF	TGTGCCAGCAGCTTAGGGAGGGCGGGAGCGGTCTACGAGCAGTACTTC
TRBV6-6	NA	TRBJ2-1	TRBD2	CASSQLAVTEQFF	TGTGCCAGCAGCCAGCTAGCGGTCACCGAGCAGTTCTTC
TRBV13	once	TRBJ1-2	TRBD1	CASSLNRGFNYGYTF	TGTGCCAGCAGCTTAAACAGGGGGTTTAACTATGGCTACACCTTC
TRBV30	NA	TRBJ2-2	NA	CAGKLSLVSGELFF	TGTGCCGGAAAATTGAGCCTGGTGTCGGGGGAGCTGTTTTTT
TRBV10-2	once	TRBJ2-7	TRBD1	CASSDNPRGLEQYF	TGCGCCAGCAGTGATAACCCCAGGGGGTTGGAGCAGTACTTC
TRBV5-1	NA	TRBJ1-1	NA	CASRQGTEAFF	TGCGCCAGCAGGCAGGGCACTGAAGCTTTCTTT
TRBV6-1	once	TRBJ1-1	NA	CASSGSRAVTEAFF	TGTGCCAGCAGTGGGAGCAGGGCGGTCACTGAAGCTTTCTTT